The text below deals with one TCR beta chain. What it recognizes is unknown. These data come from a study of beta chain features in type 1 diabetes. Study findings and constraints: Any HLA effect on TCRB rearrangement was left unresolved by small sub-analyses.

The CDR3 covers 15 residues. V was clipped by 5 bases and J by 4 bases; unmatched bases: 11. Looked up from germline, CDR1 is SQVTM and CDR2 is ANQGSEA. Central memory, naive, regulatory and stem cell-like memory CD4+ cells were sorted by CD45RO/CCR7/CD25/CD127/CD95/CD27. The authors obtained over 95% purity in all sorted populations. Every bit of the isolated RNA underwent reverse transcription, so sequencing read expressed TCRB transcripts. Profiled with immunoSEQ multiplex PCR; TCRdb holds only in-frame clones, not every one. The sample has around 300,000 clones; 13% to 15% are singletons. The chain has TRBV29-1 and TRBJ1-5; 7 nucleotides line up with TRBD1. The TCR originated in a man aged 25 to 40 in good health. Sequenced input: central memory CD4+ T cells from blood. CDR3 loop: CSVSMTGTRNQPQHF. Here the CDR3 DNA reads TGCAGCGTTTCTATGACAGGGACAAGAAATCAGCCCCAGCATTTT.